These 29 T cell receptor beta chains originate from one sample sequenced in a study of CD8+ T cells in alopecia areata. The treatment was: oral pan-JAK inhibitor, 5-10 mg twice daily. Once RNA had been extracted, it was reverse transcribed into cDNA to act as the sequencing template. Generated by immunoSEQ multiplex PCR, the TCRdb table keeps only in-frame clones and is missing some. The table lists approximately 160,000 clones, roughly 60% of them singletons, with more than 13% in the top ten. Source: CD4+ T cells sorted from blood, taken at week 24, from a patient treated with tofacitinib. The receptor set was obtained from a human donor with alopecia areata.

In its sample, this clone was seen a few times. The V call is TRBV29-1, the J call TRBJ2-7, with TRBD1 identical over 9 bases. Germline lookup yields CDR1 SQVTM and CDR2 ANQGSEA. J lost 3 bases, V lost 7 bases, and 7 bases had no gene match. This CDR3 has 13 residues. CDR3 protein: CSGRTTGGYEQYF. CDR3 bases: TGCAGCGGCCGAACGACAGGGGGCTACGAGCAGTACTTC.

The rearrangement joins TRBV7-2 to TRBJ1-1; D may be TRBD1 (5 bases). This CDR3 has 16 amino acids. V was cut by 5 bases and J by 1 base, with 17 bases left in between. Germline V gene sequence: CDR1 SGHTA, CDR2 FQGNSA. The CDR3 loop reads CASSRLLGRGNTEAFF. DNA for the CDR3: TGTGCCAGCAGCCGCCTCCTGGGGCGTGGGAACACTGAAGCTTTCTTT. Filled out from reference TRBV7-2 and TRBJ1-1, the complete variable domain reads GAGVSQSPSNKVTEKGKDVELRCDPISGHTALYWYRQSLGQGLEFLIYFQGNSAPDKSGLPSDRFSAERTGGSVSTLTIQRTQQEDSAVYLCASSRLLGRGNTEAFFGQGTRLTVV.

As DNA, the CDR3 is TGTGCCAGCAGCAGCGGGGGGGCCATAACAGATACGCAGTATTTT. As protein: CASSSGGAITDTQYF. The chain recombines TRBV6-5 with TRBJ2-3; 10 nucleotides line up with TRBD2. In germline, CDR1 is MNHEY, CDR2 SVGAGI. Losses at the gene ends were 6 bases for V and 3 bases for J; bases not matched to a gene: 6. This CDR3 contains 15 residues.

J is TRBJ1-3 and V is TRBV4-2; D is ambiguous. This CDR3 region has 18 residues. V lost 0 bases, J lost 1 base, and 16 bases lay in between. In germline, CDR1 is LGHNA, CDR2 YNFKEQ. The CDR3 region is CASSQDGRLGLSGNTIYF. CDR3 bases: TGTGCCAGCAGCCAAGATGGTCGTCTTGGGCTATCTGGAAACACCATATATTTT.

CDR3 bases: TGTGCCAGCAGTGAACTAAGCTTGGGCCTGGCTGAAGCTTTCTTT. Translating it yields CASSELSLGLAEAFF. J is TRBJ1-1 and V is TRBV2; no reliable D call. V gave up 2 bases and J gave up 6 bases, with 16 bases separating them. The CDR3 is 15 residues long. Germline loops: CDR1 SNHLY, CDR2 FYNNEI.

The genes are TRBV6-1 and TRBJ2-4; weak D call: TRBD1 (6 bases). The V and J ends lost 3 bases and 0 bases respectively, with 9 bases between them. The CDR3 contains 15 residues. Germline CDR1 reads MNHNS; CDR2 reads SASEGT. The DNA for the CDR3 is TGTGCCAGCAGTGAGGACAGCCTAGCCAAAAACATTCAGTACTTC. Translation: CASSEDSLAKNIQYF.

This clone has only one observation. The chain links TRBV27 to TRBJ2-7, with 7 bases fitting TRBD1. V was clipped by 6 bases and J by 3 bases; unmatched bases: 5. The germline V gene encodes CDR1 MNHEY and CDR2 SMNVEV (reference sequence). The CDR3 contains 13 residues. CDR3 protein: CASRYRDSYEQYF. CDR3 DNA: TGTGCCAGCAGATACCGGGACAGCTACGAGCAGTACTTC.

The J gene is TRBJ1-1, the V gene TRBV30; 7 bases map to TRBD1. The CDR3 runs 13 residues. The V and J ends lost 4 bases and 2 bases, in that order; junction bases with no gene match: 4. Per the germline V gene, CDR1 is GTSNPN and CDR2 is SVGIG (reference sequence). The CDR3 region has the DNA TGTGCCTGGACGGGACAGCCCAACACTGAAGCTTTCTTT. Translation gives CAWTGQPNTEAFF.

The table lists this clone with a count of one. The chain uses TRBV6-5 and TRBJ2-7; 9 bases align to TRBD2. With V trimmed by 4 bases and J by 0 bases, 7 bases remained unmatched. The germline gives CDR1 MNHEY, CDR2 SVGAGI. The CDR3 sequence is 16 residues long. CDR3 sequence (DNA): TGTGCCAGCAGTTTCACCGAACTAGCGGGCTCCTACGAGCAGTACTTC. This translates into CASSFTELAGSYEQYF.

This chain uses TRBV27 with TRBJ2-7; TRBD2 aligns across 7 bases. The CDR3 consists of 11 residues. The germline V gene encodes CDR1 MNHEY and CDR2 SMNVEV (reference sequence). After removal of 9 bases from V and 3 bases from J, the junction contained 2 bases not matched to a gene. CDR3 coding DNA: TGTGCCAGTGGGAGGGACTACGAGCAGTACTTC. Translated, it gives CASGRDYEQYF.

The chain is built from TRBV9 and TRBJ2-1, with 9 bases fitting TRBD2. CDR3 length: 14 residues. Per the germline V gene, CDR1 is SGDLS and CDR2 is YYNGEE. V shed 6 bases, J shed 7 bases, and the junction held 8 bases outside the gene matches. CDR3 protein: CASNPGLAFNEQFF. CDR3 nucleotides: TGTGCCAGCAACCCGGGACTAGCATTTAATGAGCAGTTCTTC.

The rearrangement uses TRBV7-2 and TRBJ2-5, with TRBD2 identical over 12 bases. The CDR3 contains 13 residues. Trimming cost V 5 bases and J 9 bases; bases outside gene matches: 4. Germline V gives CDR1 SGHTA, CDR2 FQGNSA. CDR3 residues: CASSVRLAGAQYF. The CDR3 DNA sequence: TGTGCCAGCAGCGTCCGACTAGCGGGGGCCCAGTACTTC.

The chain couples TRBV29-1 to TRBJ2-7; the D gene could be TRBD1 or TRBD2 (5 bases each). V dropped 4 bases and J dropped 6 bases, with 22 bases sitting between them. CDR3 length: 15 amino acids. CDR1 SQVTM and CDR2 ANQGSEA come from the germline V gene. The CDR3 DNA is TGCAGCGTTGGAGGGGCAGCCCTCCGTCCGGGCGAGCAGTACTTC. This gives the protein CSVGGAALRPGEQYF.

Only a few counts were recorded for this clone. This chain uses TRBV19 with TRBJ2-6; TRBD2 is a possible D gene (5 bases). Germline CDR1 reads LNHDA; CDR2 reads SQIVND (reference sequence). The CDR3 has 15 residues. V lost 7 bases and J lost 2, with 12 bases in between. The CDR3 reads CASTPGRAGANVLTF. CDR3 DNA: TGTGCCAGTACGCCGGGGAGAGCTGGGGCCAACGTCCTGACTTTC. Complete variable domain (other parts from reference TRBV19 and TRBJ2-6): DGGITQSPKYLFRKEGQNVTLSCEQNLNHDAMYWYRQDPGQGLRLIYYSQIVNDFQKGDIAEGYSVSREKKESFPLTVTSAQKNPTAFYLCASTPGRAGANVLTFGAGSRLTVL.

The chain links TRBV29-1 to TRBJ2-2; D ambiguous. CDR1 and CDR2 from the germline V gene are SQVTM and ANQGSEA. This CDR3 has 14 residues. Trimming took 5 bases from V and 0 from J, leaving 10 bases between them. The DNA for the CDR3 is TGCAGCGTTAAGACAAAACCGAACACCGGGGAGCTGTTTTTT. This codes for CSVKTKPNTGELFF.

The chain links TRBV5-1 to TRBJ1-1; D is undetermined. The germline V gene encodes CDR1 SGHRS and CDR2 YFSETQ. The CDR3 has 13 amino acids. Trimming removed 4 bases at V and 0 bases at J, with 7 bases between. As DNA, the CDR3 is TGCGCCAGCAGCCCCGAGCTGAACACTGAAGCTTTCTTT. Its translation: CASSPELNTEAFF. The complete variable domain, with remaining parts taken from reference TRBV5-1 and TRBJ1-1, reads KAGVTQTPRYLIKTRGQQVTLSCSPISGHRSVSWYQQTPGQGLQFLFEYFSETQRNKGNFPGRFSGRQFSNSRSEMNVSTLELGDSALYLCASSPELNTEAFFGQGTRLTVV.

The chain combines TRBV5-1 with TRBJ2-4; TRBD2 agrees at 12 bases. The CDR3 length is 19 residues. Germline CDR1 reads SGHRS; CDR2 reads YFSETQ. Trimming took 4 bases from V and 8 from J; bases not matched to a gene: 19. CDR3 in amino acids: CASSPGRTSGVRRGDIQYF. The CDR3 DNA follows: TGCGCCAGCAGCCCCGGACGGACTAGCGGGGTTCGTAGGGGTGACATTCAGTACTTC.

V is TRBV6-1 and J is TRBJ1-5; D gene unclear. V was clipped by 1 base and J by 3 bases, with 4 bases between them. This CDR3 has 13 residues. Germline loops: CDR1 MNHNS, CDR2 SASEGT. The CDR3 loop is CASSEGPNQPQHF. CDR3 bases: TGTGCCAGCAGTGAAGGGCCCAATCAGCCCCAGCATTTT.

This chain connects TRBV18 to TRBJ1-2; D gene ambiguous. The germline V gene encodes CDR1 KGHSH and CDR2 LQKENI. There are 18 residues in the CDR3. The V gene lost 2 bases and the J gene lost 4 bases, with 23 bases spanning the gap. CDR3 nucleotide sequence: TGTGCCAGCTCACCAGCCATGAAGGGTAGCCCGACCCTCTATGGCTACACCTTC. Protein sequence: CASSPAMKGSPTLYGYTF.

This clone was counted once. V is TRBV5-1 and J is TRBJ1-4; TRBD1 agrees at 12 bases. The length of the CDR3 is 17 residues. The V and J ends lost 0 bases and 8 bases, in that order; junction bases with no gene match: 8. Germline CDR1 reads SGHRS; CDR2 reads YFSETQ. CDR3 sequence reads: CASSLEAGTGGAEKLFF. The CDR3 DNA follows: TGCGCCAGCAGCTTGGAAGCCGGGACAGGGGGCGCCGAAAAACTGTTTTTT.

In this sample, this clone turned up a few times. The J gene is TRBJ1-1, the V gene TRBV29-1; the D gene is possibly TRBD1 (6 bases). V was clipped by 2 bases and J by 0 bases, with 10 bases between them. CDR1 and CDR2 from the germline V gene are SQVTM and ANQGSEA. This CDR3 has 14 amino acids. CDR3: CSVEQTGLNTEAFF. CDR3 DNA: TGCAGCGTTGAACAGACAGGACTGAACACTGAAGCTTTCTTT.

This chain connects TRBV19 to TRBJ1-1; D is possibly TRBD1 (5 bases). V lost 7 bases and J 4 bases, leaving 16 bases between the germline ends. The CDR3 has 14 amino acids. Germline-derived CDR1 and CDR2 are LNHDA and SQIVND (reference sequence). CDR3 in amino acids: CASTQDKWSTEAFF. CDR3 nucleotides: TGTGCCAGTACACAGGACAAGTGGAGCACTGAAGCTTTCTTT.

This clone showed up just once. This sequence joins TRBV6-5 and TRBJ2-7; D possibly matches TRBD1 or TRBD2 (5 bases each). With 6 bases removed from V and 4 bases from J, the gap between germline ends came to 16 bases. Germline V gives CDR1 MNHEY, CDR2 SVGAGI. The CDR3 is 14 amino acids. CDR3 DNA sequence: TGTGCCAGCAGCCGCAAGGGACGTGGGTACGAGCAGTACTTC. Its protein product is CASSRKGRGYEQYF.

The J gene is TRBJ2-2, the V gene TRBV4-2; D is ambiguous. Germline V lookup: CDR1 LGHNA, CDR2 YNFKEQ. V gave up 4 bases and J gave up 1 base, with 13 bases separating them. CDR3 size: 16 residues. Written as DNA, the CDR3 is TGTGCCAGCAGCCCAAAATTAGCAGTGAACACCGGGGAGCTGTTTTTT. Translating it yields CASSPKLAVNTGELFF.

V usage is TRBV30 and J usage is TRBJ2-7; D is uncertain. V dropped 2 bases and J dropped 6 bases, with 8 bases sitting between them. Germline values: CDR1 GTSNPN, CDR2 SVGIG (reference sequence). This CDR3 has 11 amino acids. The CDR3 reads CAWSIRSEQYF. The CDR3, as DNA: TGTGCCTGGAGTATTAGGAGCGAGCAGTACTTC. The full variable domain, in which reference TRBV30 and TRBJ2-7 provide the parts outside the CDR3, is SQTIHQWPATLVQPVGSPLSLECTVEGTSNPNLYWYRQAAGRGLQLLFYSVGIGQISSEVPQNLSASRPQDRQFILSSKKLLLSDSGFYLCAWSIRSEQYFGPGTRLTVT.

A single count supports this clone. J is TRBJ1-3 and V is TRBV30; D unresolved. Germline CDR1 is GTSNPN and CDR2 is SVGIG (reference sequence). Deletions cut 3 bases from V and 0 bases from J, with 9 bases between. The CDR3 spans 14 residues. DNA of the CDR3: TGTGCCTGGAGGGTCATGAGCTCTGGAAACACCATATATTTT. It yields the protein CAWRVMSSGNTIYF.

This clone was recorded a few times. The rearrangement links TRBV29-1 to TRBJ2-7; no clear D gene. The length of the CDR3 is 10 residues. CDR1 SQVTM and CDR2 ANQGSEA come from the germline V gene. The V end was cut by 7 bases, the J end by 6 bases, with 10 bases between. The CDR3 spells CSDSTVEQYF. The DNA of the CDR3 is TGCAGCGATAGCACGGTCGAGCAGTACTTC.

The table lists this clone with a few counts. The gene calls are TRBV5-6 and TRBJ2-7, with 9 bases aligning to TRBD1. This CDR3 contains 15 residues. CDR1 and CDR2 from the germline V gene are SGHDT and YYEEEE. V trimming: 4 bases; J trimming: 5 bases; junction bases outside the gene matches: 10. This chain's CDR3 is CASSTWTGEVHEQYF. The CDR3 DNA follows: TGTGCCAGCAGCACCTGGACAGGGGAAGTCCACGAGCAGTACTTC.

A single count supports this clone. V usage is TRBV9 and J usage is TRBJ1-5, with D maybe TRBD1 (5 bases). Between the trimmed V and J ends, which lost 0 bases and 9 bases, there was a span of 19 bases. The germline V gene has CDR1 SGDLS and CDR2 YYNGEE. The CDR3 length is 16 residues. The CDR3 spells CASSVASGTNTGPQHF. For the CDR3, the DNA is TGTGCCAGCAGCGTAGCGTCCGGGACCAACACGGGGCCCCAGCATTTT.